This T cell receptor (beta chain) originates from a study of blood T cells in healthy people across ages (dated by TCRdb to between 2014 and 2016). Broadly, across the study: Template switching captured roughly one uniquely barcoded TCR beta cDNA molecule per two T cells in model experiments. Donors were grouped into four age groups: young (average roughly 16 years), middle-aged (around 39), aged (around 62) and long-lived (around 80). To avoid experimental bias, donors of different ages were distributed randomly across sequencing lanes. The study measured age-related changes in TCR beta repertoire diversity using deep sequencing normalized with unique cDNA molecular identifiers. The study analyzed two additional independent replicas of 1 million unique cDNA reads from the same blood draw for two donors, one aged 18 to 30 and one aged 80 or older.

The CDR3 spans 15 residues, from the cysteine through the phenylalanine. Only the CDR3 region is kept as DNA, spanning 45 bases read in frame from base 1. V is reduced by 5 bases and J by 3 bases, leaving a spacing of 15 bases between them. According to the germline V gene (reference sequence), CDR1 reads LGHDT and CDR2 reads YNNKEL. Preparation of the library involved 5' RACE. TCRdb records Illumina HiSeq 2500 as the sequencer. A second about 6 to 11 cycle PCR used a sample-barcoded 5' primer and a J-beta primer mix. Each TCR beta cDNA molecule received a unique molecular identifier from a template-switch 5' adaptor carrying 12 random nucleotides. Each sample yielded at least 2.5 million CDR3-containing paired-end reads. All of the RNA was converted into first-strand cDNA using the Mint cDNA synthesis kit, with a TRBC-specific oligonucleotide serving as the primer. All cDNA was treated with uracil-DNA glycosylase and then went through a first 18-cycle PCR with the universal primers M1SS and BC2_uni_R. From the authors' description of their analysis: For normalization, 1 million high-quality reads were randomly selected from each sample, with every read carrying a distinct molecular identifier. Reads with shared molecular identifiers were discarded instead of being binned into consensus sequences. MiTCR, run with a Q25 quality threshold and the strictest error-elimination algorithm, handled CDR3 identification, clonotype clustering and error correction. A nonparametric unseen species model with Euler transformation was used to estimate a lower bound on total TCR beta diversity. The public reads were reanalyzed by TCRdb: fastp trimming at Q25, MiXCR alignment, in-frame beta chains only. When rows share a CDR3 protein, they turn into one entry using the most common DNA and genes. V and J calls and clone size were set by TCRdb, not the authors. The sample table shows roughly 1.6 million distinct CDR3 sequences, and about 35% are seen once. The top ten clonotypes cover roughly 12% of the sample.

What the study reported, not specific to this receptor: Observed TCR beta diversity correlated strongly with the percentage of naive T cells measured by flow cytometry. The long-lived group showed more naive CD4+ T cells, fewer expanded clones and increased TCR diversity than the aged group, suggesting age selection. Since profiling was done on bulk unsorted PBMCs, naive and antigen-experienced compartments could not be conclusively compared. Donor CMV infection status was unknown, potentially confounding age-related changes in expanded clonotypes. Total diversity estimates from one million sequenced T cells were considered lower bounds and underestimates. Observed TCR beta diversity per million T cells fell roughly linearly with age, and a significant reduction was already apparent by age roughly 41.

This clonotype has more than one count but fewer than ten. Its antigen remains undetermined. Nothing much larger sits one base from this clone, and base qualities are not available. The donors were 40 or so Caucasian individuals from Russia, aged roughly 6 to 100 years, who were systemically healthy. Approximately 10 milliliters of peripheral blood were collected from each donor into EDTA-treated Vacutainer tubes. PBMCs were isolated by Ficoll-Paque density-gradient centrifugation, with at least 7 million obtained per sample. Total RNA, at least 6 micrograms per sample, was extracted from PBMCs with Trizol reagent. Naive CD45RAhigh/CD27high T cell percentages were measured by flow cytometry on a PBMC aliquot from every donor.

The specimen was blood. The source is a woman under 40 in good health. This receptor chain uses TRBV3-1 and TRBJ2-3; 5 matching bases give a weak D call of TRBD1. The DNA reads as follows: TGTGCCAGCAGCACAAGGTTAGGACATACAGATACGCAGTATTTT. It encodes CASSTRLGHTDTQYF.